This T cell receptor beta chain emerged from a study of shared clonotypes between healthy human individuals. General study points: The small donor group covered limited genetic and exposure diversity.

In regard to this clone: Its antigen is as yet unknown.

Cells designated naive CD8 were CD45RO-negative and were positively selected for CCR7, with terminally differentiated effector memory CD45RA+ cells excluded. TCRdb's table, derived via immunoSEQ multiplex PCR, lists solely in-frame clones and lacks some. The sample records just over 2,000,000 clones, about 95% being singletons. V gave up 0 bases and J gave up 2 bases, with 13 bases separating them. The CDR3 is made up of 16 amino acids. Germline V CDR1 and CDR2: LGHNA, YSLEER. The sequence was collected from a man between 18 and 29 years old in good health. Sequencing was done on a sample of naive CD8+ T cells sorted from blood. The chain couples TRBV4-3 to TRBJ2-5; D gene unclear. CDR3 sequence reads: CASSQDHRQRQETQYF. The CDR3, as DNA: TGCGCCAGCAGCCAAGATCATAGGCAGAGACAAGAGACCCAGTACTTC.